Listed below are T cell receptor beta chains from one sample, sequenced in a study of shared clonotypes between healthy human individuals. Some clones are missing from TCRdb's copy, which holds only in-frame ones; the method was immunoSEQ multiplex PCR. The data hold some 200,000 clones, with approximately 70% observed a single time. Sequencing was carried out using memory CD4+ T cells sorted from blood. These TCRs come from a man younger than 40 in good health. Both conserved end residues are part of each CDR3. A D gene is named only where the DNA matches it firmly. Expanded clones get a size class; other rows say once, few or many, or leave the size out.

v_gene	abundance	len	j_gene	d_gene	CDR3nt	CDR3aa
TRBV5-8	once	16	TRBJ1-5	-	TGTGCCAGCAGCTTGGCCGTGAGACAGAGTCATCAGCCCCAGCATTTT	CASSLAVRQSHQPQHF
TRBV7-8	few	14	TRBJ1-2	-	TGTGCCAGCAGCTCCCGACTCGGCGCGGATGGCTACACCTTC	CASSSRLGADGYTF
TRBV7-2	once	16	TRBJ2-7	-	TGTGCCAGCAGCTCCCAGGGGGGGGTAGGGGCCTACGAGCAGTACTTC	CASSSQGGVGAYEQYF
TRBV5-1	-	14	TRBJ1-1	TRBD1	TGCGCCAGCAGCTCTTATGGGACAGGGTCTGAAGCTTTCTTT	CASSSYGTGSEAFF
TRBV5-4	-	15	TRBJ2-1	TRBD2	TGTGCCAGCAGCTTGGGCGGGAGCTCCTACAATGAGCAGTTCTTC	CASSLGGSSYNEQFF
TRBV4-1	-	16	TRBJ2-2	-	TGCGCCAGCAGCCAAGAAGGCCAGCCTGGGACCGGGGAGCTGTTTTTT	CASSQEGQPGTGELFF
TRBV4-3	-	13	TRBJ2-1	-	TGCGCCAGCAGCCAAGCCCTACACAATGAGCAGTTCTTC	CASSQALHNEQFF
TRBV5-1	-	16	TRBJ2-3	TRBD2	TGCGCCAGCAGCAGCGGGACTAGCGCTAGCACAGATACGCAGTATTTT	CASSSGTSASTDTQYF
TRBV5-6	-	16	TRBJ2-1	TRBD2	TGTGCCAGCAGCTTGACTAGCGGGAGCCACTACAATGAGCAGTTCTTC	CASSLTSGSHYNEQFF
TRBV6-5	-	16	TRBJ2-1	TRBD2	TGTGCCAGCAGTTACCTGCCTAGCGGGAGCTACAATGAGCAGTTCTTC	CASSYLPSGSYNEQFF
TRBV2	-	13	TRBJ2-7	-	TGTGCCAGCAGAGGTGGGAGCGGCTACGAGCAGTACTTC	CASRGGSGYEQYF
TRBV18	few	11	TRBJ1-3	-	TGTGCCAGCCAACGTGGAAACACCATATATTTT	CASQRGNTIYF
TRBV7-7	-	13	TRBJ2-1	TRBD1	TGTGCTAGCAGCCCGGACAGGGGCGATGAGCAGTTCTTC	CASSPDRGDEQFF
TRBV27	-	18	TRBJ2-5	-	TGTGCCAGCAGTCCCCATCGTCCCCCGGACGGATACCAAGAGACCCAGTACTTC	CASSPHRPPDGYQETQYF
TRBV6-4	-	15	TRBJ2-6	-	TGTGCCAGCAGTGATGGGGGGCATGGGGCCAACGTCCTGACTTTC	CASSDGGHGANVLTF
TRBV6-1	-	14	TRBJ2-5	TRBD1	TGTGCCACCCTAGACAGGGGGTACCAAGAGACCCAGTACTTC	CATLDRGYQETQYF
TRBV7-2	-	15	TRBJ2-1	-	TGTGCCAGCAGCTTAGTAGTCTCCAGTTATAGTGAGCAGTTCTTC	CASSLVVSSYSEQFF
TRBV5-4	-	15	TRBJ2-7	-	TGTGCCAGCAGCTTGGGGGGCGGAGCCTCCTACGAGCAGTACTTC	CASSLGGGASYEQYF
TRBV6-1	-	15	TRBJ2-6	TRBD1	TGTGCCAGCAGCGGACAGGTTTTTGGGGCCAACGTCCTGACTTTC	CASSGQVFGANVLTF
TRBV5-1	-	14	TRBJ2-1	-	TGCGCCAGCAGCTTGGCCCAGACGGTGCATGAGCAGTTCTTC	CASSLAQTVHEQFF
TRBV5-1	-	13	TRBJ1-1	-	TGCGCCAGCAGCTTGTCCCAGGGGTCTGAAGCTTTCTTT	CASSLSQGSEAFF
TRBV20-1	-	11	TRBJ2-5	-	TGCAGTGCTAGCTTACAAGAGACCCAGTACTTC	CSASLQETQYF
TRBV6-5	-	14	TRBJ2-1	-	TGTGCCAGCAGCGATTCATTCCCCCCCATCCGGCAGTTCTTC	CASSDSFPPIRQFF
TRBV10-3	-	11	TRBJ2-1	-	TGTGCCATCAGTGAAGACTATGAGCAGTTCTTC	CAISEDYEQFF
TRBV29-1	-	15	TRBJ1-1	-	TGCAGCGTTGAAGTTCTGGGTTTGGATTATAGGGAGGCTTTCTTT	CSVEVLGLDYREAFF
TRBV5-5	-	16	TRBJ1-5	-	TGTGCCAGCAGCTCCCGGCGGGGGGACGGCAATCAGCCCCAGCATTTT	CASSSRRGDGNQPQHF
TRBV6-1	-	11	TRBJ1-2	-	TGTGCCAGCAGTGTGGACTATGGCTACACCTTC	CASSVDYGYTF
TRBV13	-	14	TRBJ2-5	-	TGTGCCAGCAGCTTTTACAGGGATGGCGAGACCCAGTACTTC	CASSFYRDGETQYF
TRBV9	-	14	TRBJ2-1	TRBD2	TGTGCCAGCAGCGACCCTAGCGGGAGCGATGAGCAGTTCTTC	CASSDPSGSDEQFF
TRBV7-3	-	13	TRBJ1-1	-	TGTGCCAGCAGCCAGCAGGAGAACACTGAAGCTTTCTTT	CASSQQENTEAFF
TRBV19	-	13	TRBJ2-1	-	TGTGCCAGTAGTATCTCTGGGTACAATGAGCAGTTCTTC	CASSISGYNEQFF
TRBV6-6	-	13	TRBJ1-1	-	TGTGCCAGCAGTTACTCGCAGAACACTGAAGCTTTCTTT	CASSYSQNTEAFF
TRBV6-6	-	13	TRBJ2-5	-	TGTGCCAGCAGTTCAGGGACTCAAGAGACCCAGTACTTC	CASSSGTQETQYF
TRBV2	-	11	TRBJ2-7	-	TGTGCCAGCAGCTTTCGGTACGAGCAGTACTTC	CASSFRYEQYF
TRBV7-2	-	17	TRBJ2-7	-	TGTGCCAGCAGCCCCACAGGGTTAGGGGTGTTGGGCTACGAGCAGTACTTC	CASSPTGLGVLGYEQYF
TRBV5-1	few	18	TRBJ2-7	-	TGCGCCAGCAGCTTGAGGTCGGGGACAATCCGGGGCTCCTACGAGCAGTACTTC	CASSLRSGTIRGSYEQYF
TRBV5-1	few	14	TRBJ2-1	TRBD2	TGCGCCAGTCAGCGGGAGGGAACCTACAATGAGCAGTTCTTC	CASQREGTYNEQFF
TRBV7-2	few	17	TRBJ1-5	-	TGTGCCAGCAGCTTAAAGAGCGGGGGTGTGAGCAATCAGCCCCAGCATTTT	CASSLKSGGVSNQPQHF
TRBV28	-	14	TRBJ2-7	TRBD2	TGTGCCAGCACTCCCCAGGGACTAGCCGGCGAGCAGTACTTC	CASTPQGLAGEQYF
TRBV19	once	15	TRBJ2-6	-	TGTGCCAGTAGTATAAGAGACTCTGGGGCCAACGTCCTGACTTTC	CASSIRDSGANVLTF
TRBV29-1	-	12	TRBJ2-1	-	TGCAGCGTTGAGGCAGGGTCGAATGAGCAGTTCTTC	CSVEAGSNEQFF
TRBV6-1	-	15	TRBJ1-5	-	TGTGCCAGCAGCGTCCTTGGGGGTAGCAATCAGCCCCAGCATTTT	CASSVLGGSNQPQHF
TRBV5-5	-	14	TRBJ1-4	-	TGTGCCAGCAGCGAGGGGACAACTAATGAAAAACTGTTTTTT	CASSEGTTNEKLFF
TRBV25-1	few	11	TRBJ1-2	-	TGTGCCAGCATTGGGGAGAATGGCTACACCTTC	CASIGENGYTF
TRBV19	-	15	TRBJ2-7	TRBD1	TGTGCCAGTAGTATCACCCGGGACAGGGTCGCCGAGCAGTACTTC	CASSITRDRVAEQYF
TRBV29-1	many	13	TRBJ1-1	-	TGCAGCGTTGACCGGGGATTGAACACTGAAGCTTTCTTT	CSVDRGLNTEAFF
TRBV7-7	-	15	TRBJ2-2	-	TGTGCTAGCAGTCCAGGACAGAGAAACACCGGGGAGCTGTTTTTT	CASSPGQRNTGELFF
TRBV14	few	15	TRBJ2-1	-	TGTGCCAGCAGCCCGGCCAGCGGACTATACAATGAGCAGTTCTTC	CASSPASGLYNEQFF
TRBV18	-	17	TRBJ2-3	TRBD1	TGTGCCAGCTCACCCACGTCCGGGACAGGGAACACAGATACGCAGTATTTT	CASSPTSGTGNTDTQYF